This T cell receptor beta chain comes out of a study of blood T cell repertoires in COVID-19. Study-wide context: Samples taken during acute and convalescent COVID-19 were collected in the United States, Italy and Spain. Sources were T cells, B-cell-depleted T cells, or PBMCs; the material itself was cDNA or gDNA.

Using immunoSEQ multiplex PCR, the repertoire was profiled, and TCRdb retains in-frame clones only, with some absent. The sample has roughly 410,000 clones, about 89% seen once. The CDR3 extends over 12 amino acids. The J segment lost 7 bases and the V segment lost 4 bases, leaving 4 bases of the junction unmatched. Germline loops: CDR1 MDHEN, CDR2 SYDVKM. Seattle researchers signed up patients amid active infection and tracked them longitudinally. The source material was peripheral blood. V usage is TRBV28 and J usage is TRBJ2-7; 7 nucleotides line up with TRBD1. The receptor's source is a woman aged 40 to 50 with COVID-19, enrolled during active disease. This CDR3 is CASSSTGLEQYF. The CDR3 bases are TGTGCCAGCAGTTCGACAGGGCTAGAGCAGTACTTC.